Reported below is one TCR beta chain. The antigen remains undetermined. Other DNA variants within this sample encode the same CDR3. This entry belongs to a study of CD8+ T cells in alopecia areata. Study findings and constraints: Relative to mice, TCR sharing across patients was less clear, a difference possibly HLA-related. Scalp clonality, together with expanded CD8+ clones among the top 100, fell significantly with tofacitinib.

The V end was cut by 0 bases, the J end by 4 bases, with 7 bases between. Germline loops: CDR1 SGHRS, CDR2 YFSETQ. The CDR3 runs to 14 residues. Treatment denoted: oral pan-JAK inhibitor, 5-10 mg twice daily. Reverse transcribed after extraction, RNA yielded cDNA as the sequencing template. Only in-frame clones appear in the TCRdb table, and some are missing; sequencing was by immunoSEQ multiplex PCR. Of about 210,000 clones in the sample, 50% to 75% were seen once. The specimen comprised CD4+ T cells sorted from blood, sampled at week 4, from a patient treated with tofacitinib. The chain combines TRBV5-1 with TRBJ2-2; D may be TRBD2 (6 bases). This receptor was obtained from a human donor with alopecia areata. The CDR3 bases are TGCGCCAGCAGCTTGGCCGGGGGCACCGGGGAGCTGTTTTTT. This encodes CASSLAGGTGELFF.